This T cell receptor beta chain was sequenced for a study of response to subunit inactivated influenza vaccine (dated by TCRdb to the late 2010s). Regarding the study in general: To follow how T cells responded to a trivalent subunit inactivated influenza vaccine, the researchers relied on deep quantitative profiling of the T cell receptor repertoire. What the work shows at the level of the full study, not this receptor alone: It was suggested by the authors that each seasonal influenza vaccination may recruit only a limited number of new T cells.

This clonotype turned up a few times. What antigen it recognizes has not been identified. Base qualities are not at hand, and no much larger clone is one base apart. In the paper's terms, the time point label means: 40 to 45 days after influenza vaccine administration. The method was RT-PCR. TCRdb lists the instrument as Illumina HiSeq 2500. The public reads were quality trimmed at Q25 with fastp and then assembled into clones with MiXCR by TCRdb, keeping productive beta chains. Every CDR3 protein is listed once, alongside the most common genes and DNA of its rows. The sample table shows under 200,000 distinct CDR3 sequences, and 11% are seen once. Together, the top ten hold over 10% of the sample. CDR1 and CDR2 (DFQATT, SNEGSKA) derive from the germline V gene (reference sequence). V drops 1 base and J drops 9 bases, leaving 12 bases in between. Its CDR3 holds 12 amino acids, cysteine through phenylalanine. CDR3 DNA is the only sequence kept; it has 36 bases, read in frame from the first base.

This sequence originates from a man aged 45 to 65 who received an inactivated influenza vaccine. Donor details come from another sample of the same person, matched by shared clones. The chain employs TRBV20-1 and TRBJ1-1; the D gene remains uncertain. The sample in question was non-naive T cells sorted from PBMCs, obtained 45 days after vaccination. According to the study, the label for this sample's cell subset or site signals: memory T cell fraction. The encoded CDR3 is CSARGERSQAFF. The sequence in DNA is TGCAGTGCTAGAGGGGAAAGGTCTCAAGCTTTCTTT.